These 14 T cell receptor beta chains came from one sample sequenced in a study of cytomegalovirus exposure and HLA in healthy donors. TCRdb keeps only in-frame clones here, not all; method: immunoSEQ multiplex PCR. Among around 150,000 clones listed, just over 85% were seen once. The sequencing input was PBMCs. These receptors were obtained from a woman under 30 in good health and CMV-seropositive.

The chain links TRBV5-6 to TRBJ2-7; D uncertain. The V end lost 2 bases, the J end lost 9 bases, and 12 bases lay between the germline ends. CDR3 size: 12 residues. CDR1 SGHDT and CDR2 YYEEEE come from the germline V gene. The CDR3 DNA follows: TGTGCCAGCAGCTTTGGGTCTGAGGTGCAGTACTTC. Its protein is CASSFGSEVQYF.

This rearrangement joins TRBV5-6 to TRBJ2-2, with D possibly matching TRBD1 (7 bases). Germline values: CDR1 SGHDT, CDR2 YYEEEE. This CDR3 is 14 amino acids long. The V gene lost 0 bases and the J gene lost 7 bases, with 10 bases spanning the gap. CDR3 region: CASSLGRGVGELFF. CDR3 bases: TGTGCCAGCAGCTTGGGCAGGGGGGTCGGGGAGCTGTTTTTT.

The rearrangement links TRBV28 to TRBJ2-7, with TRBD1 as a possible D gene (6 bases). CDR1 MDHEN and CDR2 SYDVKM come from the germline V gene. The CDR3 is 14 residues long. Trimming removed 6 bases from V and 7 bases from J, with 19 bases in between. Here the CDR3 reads CASSLGLGRGEQYF. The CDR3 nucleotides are TGTGCCAGCAGCCTAGGACTGGGTAGGGGGGAGCAGTACTTC.

CDR3 in DNA: TGCAGCGTTGAGACAGGGAATGGCGGAAACACCATATATTTT. Translating gives CSVETGNGGNTIYF. This sequence joins TRBV29-1 and TRBJ1-3; TRBD1 matches at 7 bases. CDR1 is SQVTM, CDR2 ANQGSEA, per germline. With 3 bases clipped from V and 4 bases from J, the junction kept 6 bases outside the gene matches. The CDR3 is made up of 14 amino acids.

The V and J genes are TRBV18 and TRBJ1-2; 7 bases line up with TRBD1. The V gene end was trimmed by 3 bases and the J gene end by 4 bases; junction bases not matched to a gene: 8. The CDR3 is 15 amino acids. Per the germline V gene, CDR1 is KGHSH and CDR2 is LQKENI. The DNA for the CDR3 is TGTGCCAGCTCACCCGAGAAAGGGGGCTTCTATGGCTACACCTTC. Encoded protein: CASSPEKGGFYGYTF.

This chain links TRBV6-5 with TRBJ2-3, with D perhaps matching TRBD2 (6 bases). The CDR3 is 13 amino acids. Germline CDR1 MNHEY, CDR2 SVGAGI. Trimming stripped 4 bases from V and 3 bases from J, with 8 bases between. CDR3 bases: TGTGCCAGCAGTTCTCTAGCGACAGATACGCAGTATTTT. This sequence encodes CASSSLATDTQYF.

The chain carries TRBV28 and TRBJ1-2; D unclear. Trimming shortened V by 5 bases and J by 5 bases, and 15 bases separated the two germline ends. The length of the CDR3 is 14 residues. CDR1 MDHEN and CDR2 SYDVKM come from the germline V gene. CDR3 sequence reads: CASSPPRVAYGYTF. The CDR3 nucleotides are TGTGCCAGCAGTCCTCCGCGGGTGGCATATGGCTACACCTTC.

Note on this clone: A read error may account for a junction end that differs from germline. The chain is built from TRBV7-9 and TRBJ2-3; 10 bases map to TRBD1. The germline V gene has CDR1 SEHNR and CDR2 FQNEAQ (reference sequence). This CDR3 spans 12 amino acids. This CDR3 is CASSPDRGRTDF. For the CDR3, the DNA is TGTGCCAGCAGCCCCGACAGGGGGCGTACGGATTTT.

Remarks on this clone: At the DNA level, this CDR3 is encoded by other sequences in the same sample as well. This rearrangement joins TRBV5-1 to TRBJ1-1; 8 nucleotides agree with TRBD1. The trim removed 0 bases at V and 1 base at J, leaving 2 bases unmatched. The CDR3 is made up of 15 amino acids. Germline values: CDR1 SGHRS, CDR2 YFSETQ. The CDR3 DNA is TGCGCCAGCAGCTTGGCTGGGACAGGGAACACTGAAGCTTTCTTT. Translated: CASSLAGTGNTEAFF.

CDR3 in amino acids: CASSLTYEQYF. The DNA of the CDR3 is TGCGCCAGCAGCCTAACCTACGAGCAGTACTTC. This sequence joins TRBV5-1 and TRBJ2-7; no reliable D call. The CDR3 runs 11 residues. Trimming took off 4 bases at V and 2 bases at J, with 4 bases between the two ends. Germline V gene data show CDR1 as SGHRS and CDR2 as YFSETQ.

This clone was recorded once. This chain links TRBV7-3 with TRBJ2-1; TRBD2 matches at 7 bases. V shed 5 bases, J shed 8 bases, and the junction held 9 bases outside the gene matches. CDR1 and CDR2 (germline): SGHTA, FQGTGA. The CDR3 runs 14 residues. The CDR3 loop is CASSPIGRAHEQFF. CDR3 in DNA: TGTGCCAGCAGCCCCATAGGGAGGGCGCATGAGCAGTTCTTC.

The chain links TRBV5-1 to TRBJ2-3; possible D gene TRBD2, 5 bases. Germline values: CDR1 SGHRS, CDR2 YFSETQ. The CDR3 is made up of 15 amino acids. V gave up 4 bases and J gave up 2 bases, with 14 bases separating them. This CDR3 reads CASSPPATTTDTQYF. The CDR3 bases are TGCGCCAGCAGCCCGCCCGCGACTACCACAGATACGCAGTATTTT.

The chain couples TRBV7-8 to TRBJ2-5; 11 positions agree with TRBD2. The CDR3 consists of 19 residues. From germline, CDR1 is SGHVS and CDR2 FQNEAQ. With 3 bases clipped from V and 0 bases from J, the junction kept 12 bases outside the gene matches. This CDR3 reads CASSFQIAGGLSYQETQYF. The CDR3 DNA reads TGTGCCAGCAGCTTTCAGATAGCGGGAGGGCTCTCGTACCAAGAGACCCAGTACTTC.

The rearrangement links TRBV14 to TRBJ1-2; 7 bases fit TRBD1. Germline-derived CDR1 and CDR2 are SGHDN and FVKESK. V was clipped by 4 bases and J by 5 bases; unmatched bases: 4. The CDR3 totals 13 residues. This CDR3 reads CASSRDSLYGYTF. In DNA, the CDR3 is TGTGCCAGCAGCCGGGACAGTTTGTATGGCTACACCTTC.